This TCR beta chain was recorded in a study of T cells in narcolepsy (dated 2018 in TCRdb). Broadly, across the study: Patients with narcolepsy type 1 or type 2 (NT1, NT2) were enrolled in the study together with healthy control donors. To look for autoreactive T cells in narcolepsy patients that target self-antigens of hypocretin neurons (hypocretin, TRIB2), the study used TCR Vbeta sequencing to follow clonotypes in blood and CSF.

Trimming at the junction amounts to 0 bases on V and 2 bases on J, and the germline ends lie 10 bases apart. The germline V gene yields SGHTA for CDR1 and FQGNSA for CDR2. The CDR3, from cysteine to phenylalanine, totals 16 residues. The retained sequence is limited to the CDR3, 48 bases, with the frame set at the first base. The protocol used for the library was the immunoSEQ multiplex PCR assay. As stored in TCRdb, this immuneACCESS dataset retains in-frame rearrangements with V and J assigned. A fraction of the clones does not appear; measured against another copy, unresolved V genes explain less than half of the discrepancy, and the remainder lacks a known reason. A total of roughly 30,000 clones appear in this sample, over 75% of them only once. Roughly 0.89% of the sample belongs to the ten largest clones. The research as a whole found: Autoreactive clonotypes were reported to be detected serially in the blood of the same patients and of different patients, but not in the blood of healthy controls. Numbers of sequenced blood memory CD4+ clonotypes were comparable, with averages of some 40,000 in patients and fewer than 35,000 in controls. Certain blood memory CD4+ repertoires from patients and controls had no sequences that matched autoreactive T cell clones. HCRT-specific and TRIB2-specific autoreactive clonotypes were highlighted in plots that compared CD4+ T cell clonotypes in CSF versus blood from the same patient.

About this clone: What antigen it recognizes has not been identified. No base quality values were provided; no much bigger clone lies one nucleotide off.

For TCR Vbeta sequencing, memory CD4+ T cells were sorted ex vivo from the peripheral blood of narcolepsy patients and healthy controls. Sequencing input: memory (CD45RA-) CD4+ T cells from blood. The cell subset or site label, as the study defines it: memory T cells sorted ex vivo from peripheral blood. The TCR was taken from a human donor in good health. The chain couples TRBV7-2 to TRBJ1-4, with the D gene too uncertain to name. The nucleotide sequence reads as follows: TGTGCCAGCAGCTTAGCGGGCAGATCTACTAATGAAAAACTGTTTTTT. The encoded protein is CASSLAGRSTNEKLFF.